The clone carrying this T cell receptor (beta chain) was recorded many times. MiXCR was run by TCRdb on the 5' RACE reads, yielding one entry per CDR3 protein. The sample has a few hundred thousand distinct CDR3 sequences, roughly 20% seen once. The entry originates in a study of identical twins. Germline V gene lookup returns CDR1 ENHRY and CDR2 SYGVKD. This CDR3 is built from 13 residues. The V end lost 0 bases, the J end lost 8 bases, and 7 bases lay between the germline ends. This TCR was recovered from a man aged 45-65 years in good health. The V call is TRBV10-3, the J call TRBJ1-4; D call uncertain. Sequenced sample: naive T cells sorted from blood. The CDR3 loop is CAISESTREKLFF. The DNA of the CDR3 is TGTGCCATCAGTGAGTCGACCCGGGAAAAACTGTTTTTT.